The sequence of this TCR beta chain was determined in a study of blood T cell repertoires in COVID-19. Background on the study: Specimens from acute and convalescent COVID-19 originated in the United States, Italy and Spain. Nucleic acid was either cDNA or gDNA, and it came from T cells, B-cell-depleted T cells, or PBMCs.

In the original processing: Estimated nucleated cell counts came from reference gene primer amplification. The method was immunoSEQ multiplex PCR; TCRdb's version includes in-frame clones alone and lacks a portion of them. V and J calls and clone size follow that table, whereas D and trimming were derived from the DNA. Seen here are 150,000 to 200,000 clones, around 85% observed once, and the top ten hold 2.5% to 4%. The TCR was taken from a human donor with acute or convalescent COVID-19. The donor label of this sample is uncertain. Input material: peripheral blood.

This CDR3 is CASRRLTGQETQYF. CDR3 in DNA: TGTGCCAGCAGGCGACTTACGGGGCAAGAGACCCAGTACTTC. This chain joins TRBV2 and TRBJ2-5; TRBD2 is a possible D gene (5 bases). Germline lookup yields CDR1 SNHLY and CDR2 FYNNEI. CDR3 size: 14 residues. Trimming pared 6 bases from V and 2 bases from J, leaving 13 bases between. Together with reference TRBV2 and TRBJ2-5, the CDR3 gives the full variable domain: EPEVTQTPSHQVTQMGQEVILRCVPISNHLYFYWYRQILGQKVEFLVSFYNNEISEKSEIFDDQFSVERPDGSNFTLKIRSTKLEDSAMYFCASRRLTGQETQYFGPGTRLLVL.